This T cell receptor beta chain was identified in a study of Ad26.COV2.S vaccination and SARS-CoV-2 variants. Using immunoSEQ multiplex PCR, the repertoire was profiled, and TCRdb retains in-frame clones only, with some absent. The repertoire holds 300,000 to 400,000 clones, with 75% to 90% as singletons. Germline CDR1 and CDR2: MDHEN and SYDVKM. The CDR3 runs 14 residues. Trimming removed 6 bases at V and 6 bases at J, with 17 bases between. Treatment specified: 15 to 20 received Ad26.COV2.S at low or high dose, single or two shots; about 5 received placebo; per-sample allocation not given. Collection of the samples took place on day 63 after the first injection of vaccine or placebo.

The sequencing here drew on peripheral blood, taken in a trial of Ad26.COV2.S vaccine versus placebo. The chain links TRBV28 to TRBJ1-1; D possibly corresponds to TRBD1 (5 bases). The clonotype comes from a person between 18 and 59 years old who received the Ad26.COV2.S COVID-19 vaccine or a placebo. DNA for the CDR3: TGTGCCAGCAGATATTCTCGAGGGGTAGCTGAAGCTTTCTTT. It is translated as CASRYSRGVAEAFF.